The clone carrying this TCR beta chain was seen ten or more times. As yet, its antigen is unknown. CDR3 length: 16 amino acids. V was clipped by 6 bases and J by 0 bases, with 17 bases between them. The germline V gene has CDR1 MDHEN and CDR2 SYDVKM. This entry comes from a study of T-cell reconstitution after alpha-beta-depleted transplantation in children. Unique molecular identifiers were incorporated into the prepared TCRbeta library. TCRdb fed the PCR reads into MiXCR, producing one record per CDR3 protein. The sample yields about 400,000 distinct CDR3 sequences, about a sixth seen once. Study observations and caveats: The high TCRbeta diversity at day 60 in some patients came from surviving recipient T cells and thymic progenitors. Several hundred expanded graft clones reportedly gave rise to the alpha-beta T cells present about two months after transplant. T-cell numbers and diversity one year post-transplant derived largely from freshly generated T cells.

The chain combines TRBV28 with TRBJ1-1; tentatively, D is TRBD1 (5 bases). The sequencing used PBMCs, mostly from graft donor cells, collected 360 days after TCRalphabeta/CD19-depleted stem cell transplant. The source is a boy in the first two years of life who had a stem cell transplant for Wiskott-Aldrich syndrome, so the T cells may come from the graft donor. In nucleotides, the CDR3 is TGTGCCAGCAGGATCCAGGGAACTACCATGAACACTGAAGCTTTCTTT. It codes for CASRIQGTTMNTEAFF.